This TCR beta chain derives from a study of cytomegalovirus exposure and HLA in healthy donors. Study-wide points: Upon later analysis, TCR association rates were observed to vary by HLA locus, being highest for DRB1 and lowest for HLA-C.

The germline V gene encodes CDR1 ENHRY and CDR2 SYGVKD. This CDR3 contains 14 residues. Trimming cost V 5 bases and J 2 bases, with 11 bases left between them. PCR involved 60 Vbeta and 13 Jbeta primers. This table comes from immunoSEQ multiplex PCR, and its TCRdb copy is limited to in-frame clones, with some not included. The sample has 300,000 or so clones, approximately 84% seen once; the top ten hold 1.5% to 2.5%. In the case of this clone: Its target is not known.

The rearrangement uses TRBV10-3 and TRBJ2-3; unclear D gene. The sample consisted of PBMCs. The sequence came from a woman aged 40 to 49 in good health and CMV-seropositive. The CDR3 coding sequence is TGTGCCATCAGTCCAGCGCCGCACACAGATACGCAGTATTTT. This sequence encodes CAISPAPHTDTQYF.